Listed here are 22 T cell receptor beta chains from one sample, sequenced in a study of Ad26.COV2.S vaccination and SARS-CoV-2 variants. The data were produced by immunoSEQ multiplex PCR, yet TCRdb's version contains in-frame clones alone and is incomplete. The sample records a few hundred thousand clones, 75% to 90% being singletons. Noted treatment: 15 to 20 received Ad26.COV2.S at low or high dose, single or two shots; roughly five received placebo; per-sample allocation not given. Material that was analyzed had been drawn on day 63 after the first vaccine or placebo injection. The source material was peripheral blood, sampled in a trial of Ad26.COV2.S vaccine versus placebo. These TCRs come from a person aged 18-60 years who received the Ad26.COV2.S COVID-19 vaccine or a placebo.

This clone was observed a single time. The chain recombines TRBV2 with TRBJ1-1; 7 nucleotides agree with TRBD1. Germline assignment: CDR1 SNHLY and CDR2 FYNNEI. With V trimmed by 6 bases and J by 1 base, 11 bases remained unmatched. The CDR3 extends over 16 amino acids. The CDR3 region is CASSALFRGSNTEAFF. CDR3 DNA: TGTGCCAGCAGCGCCCTTTTCAGGGGGTCGAACACTGAAGCTTTCTTT.

This CDR3 is CASTIAPVSGPQHF. The CDR3 DNA reads TGTGCCAGTACCATTGCCCCGGTTTCAGGGCCCCAGCATTTT. This chain joins TRBV19 and TRBJ1-5; D is uncertain. V was shortened by 7 bases and J by 9 bases, with 19 bases between the two germline ends. CDR3 length equals 14 residues. The germline V gene has CDR1 LNHDA and CDR2 SQIVND (reference sequence). The full variable domain, with the rest looked up from reference TRBV19 and TRBJ1-5, is DGGITQSPKYLFRKEGQNVTLSCEQNLNHDAMYWYRQDPGQGLRLIYYSQIVNDFQKGDIAEGYSVSREKKESFPLTVTSAQKNPTAFYLCASTIAPVSGPQHFGDGTRLSIL.

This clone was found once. As DNA, the CDR3 is TGTGCCAGCAGCAGCGGTTTGACTTACATAGAGCAGTTCTTC. It specifies CASSSGLTYIEQFF. The genes are TRBV6-2 or TRBV6-3 and TRBJ2-1; the D gene is possibly TRBD2 (5 bases). The CDR3 totals 14 residues. Germline V gene lookup returns CDR1 MNHEY and CDR2 SVGEGT. Trimming cost V 6 bases and J 10 bases, with 19 bases left between them.

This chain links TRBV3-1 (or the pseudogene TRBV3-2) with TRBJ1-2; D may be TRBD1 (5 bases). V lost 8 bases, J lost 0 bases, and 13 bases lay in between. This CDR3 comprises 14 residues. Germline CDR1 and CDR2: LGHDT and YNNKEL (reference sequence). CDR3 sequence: CASASRATNYGYTF. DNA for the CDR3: TGTGCCAGCGCGTCCAGGGCGACTAACTATGGCTACACCTTC.

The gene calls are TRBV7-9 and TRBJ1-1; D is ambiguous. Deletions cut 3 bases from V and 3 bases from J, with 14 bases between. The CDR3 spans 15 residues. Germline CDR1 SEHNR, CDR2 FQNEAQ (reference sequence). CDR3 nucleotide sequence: TGTGCCAGCAGCTTGGATTTCGCGGGGTACACTGAAGCTTTCTTT. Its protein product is CASSLDFAGYTEAFF. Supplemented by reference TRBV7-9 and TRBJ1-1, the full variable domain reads DTGVSQNPRHKITKRGQNVTFRCDPISEHNRLYWYRQTLGQGPEFLTYFQNEAQLEKSRLLSDRFSAERPKGSFSTLEIQRTEQGDSAMYLCASSLDFAGYTEAFFGQGTRLTVV.

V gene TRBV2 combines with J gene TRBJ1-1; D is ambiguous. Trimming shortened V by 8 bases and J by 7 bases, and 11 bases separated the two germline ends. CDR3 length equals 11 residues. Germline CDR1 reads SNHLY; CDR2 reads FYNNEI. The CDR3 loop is CASRAVREAFF. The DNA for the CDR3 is TGTGCCAGCCGTGCGGTACGTGAAGCTTTCTTT.

CDR3 nucleotide sequence: TGTGCCAGCAGCGGTGGGGGGACTAGCACCTCCTACGAGCAGTACGTC. Residues: CASSGGGTSTSYEQYV. V is TRBV5-4 and J is TRBJ2-7; 9 positions agree with TRBD2. The length of the CDR3 is 16 residues. J lost 0 bases, V lost 4 bases, and 8 bases had no gene match. CDR1 and CDR2 (germline): SGHNT, YYREEE (reference sequence).

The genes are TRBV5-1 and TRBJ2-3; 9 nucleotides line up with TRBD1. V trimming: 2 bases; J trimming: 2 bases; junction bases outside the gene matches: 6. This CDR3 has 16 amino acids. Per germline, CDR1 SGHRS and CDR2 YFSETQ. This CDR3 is CASSLQGADFTDTQYF. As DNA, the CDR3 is TGCGCCAGCAGCTTACAGGGGGCAGATTTCACAGATACGCAGTATTTT. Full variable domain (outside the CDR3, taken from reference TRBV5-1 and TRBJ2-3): KAGVTQTPRYLIKTRGQQVTLSCSPISGHRSVSWYQQTPGQGLQFLFEYFSETQRNKGNFPGRFSGRQFSNSRSEMNVSTLELGDSALYLCASSLQGADFTDTQYFGPGTRLTVL.

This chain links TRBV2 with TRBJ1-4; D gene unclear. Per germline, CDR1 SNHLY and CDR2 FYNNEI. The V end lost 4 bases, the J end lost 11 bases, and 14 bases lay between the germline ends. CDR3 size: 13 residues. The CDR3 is CASSGIGREKLFF. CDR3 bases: TGTGCCAGCAGTGGGATCGGAAGGGAGAAACTGTTTTTT.

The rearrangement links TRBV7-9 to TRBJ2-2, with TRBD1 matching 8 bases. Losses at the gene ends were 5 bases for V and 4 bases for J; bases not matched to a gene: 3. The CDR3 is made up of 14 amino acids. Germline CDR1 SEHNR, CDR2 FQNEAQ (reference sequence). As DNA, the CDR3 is TGTGCCAGCAGCCCGACAGGGGTCACCGGGGAGCTGTTTTTT. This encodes CASSPTGVTGELFF.

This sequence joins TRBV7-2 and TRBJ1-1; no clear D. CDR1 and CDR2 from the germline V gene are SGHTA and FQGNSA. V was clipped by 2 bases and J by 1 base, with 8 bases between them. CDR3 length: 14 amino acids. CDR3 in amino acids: CASSLSKANTEAFF. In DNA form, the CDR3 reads TGTGCCAGCAGCTTATCCAAGGCGAACACTGAAGCTTTCTTT.

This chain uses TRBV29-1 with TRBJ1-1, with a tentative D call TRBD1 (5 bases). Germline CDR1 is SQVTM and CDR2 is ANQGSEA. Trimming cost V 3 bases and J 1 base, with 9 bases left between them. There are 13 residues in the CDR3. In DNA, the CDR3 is TGCAGCGTTGAGGGGACGGAGAACACTGAAGCTTTCTTT. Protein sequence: CSVEGTENTEAFF. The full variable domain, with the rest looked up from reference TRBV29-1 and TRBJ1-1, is SAVISQKPSRDICQRGTSLTIQCQVDSQVTMMFWYRQQPGQSLTLIATANQGSEATYESGFVIDKFPISRPNLTFSTLTVSNMSPEDSSIYLCSVEGTENTEAFFGQGTRLTVV.

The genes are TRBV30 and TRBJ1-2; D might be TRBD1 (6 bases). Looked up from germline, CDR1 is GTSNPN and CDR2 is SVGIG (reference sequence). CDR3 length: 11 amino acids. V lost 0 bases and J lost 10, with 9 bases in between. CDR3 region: CAWSVGAYYTF. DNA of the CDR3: TGTGCCTGGAGTGTGGGGGCTTACTACACCTTC. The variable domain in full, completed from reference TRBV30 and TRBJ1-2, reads SQTIHQWPATLVQPVGSPLSLECTVEGTSNPNLYWYRQAAGRGLQLLFYSVGIGQISSEVPQNLSASRPQDRQFILSSKKLLLSDSGFYLCAWSVGAYYTFGSGTRLTVV.

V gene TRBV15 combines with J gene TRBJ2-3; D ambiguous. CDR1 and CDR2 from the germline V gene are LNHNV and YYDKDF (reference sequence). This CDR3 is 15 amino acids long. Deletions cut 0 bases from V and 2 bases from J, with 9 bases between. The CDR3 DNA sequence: TGTGCCACCAGCAGAGAGGTCCCCCCCACAGATACGCAGTATTTT. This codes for CATSREVPPTDTQYF.

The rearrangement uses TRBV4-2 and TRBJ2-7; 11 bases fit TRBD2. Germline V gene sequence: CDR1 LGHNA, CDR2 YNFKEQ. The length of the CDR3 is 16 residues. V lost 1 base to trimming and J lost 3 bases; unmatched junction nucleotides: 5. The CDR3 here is CASSQAGLAEIYEQYV. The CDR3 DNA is TGTGCCAGCAGCCAAGCGGGACTAGCGGAGATCTACGAGCAGTACGTC.

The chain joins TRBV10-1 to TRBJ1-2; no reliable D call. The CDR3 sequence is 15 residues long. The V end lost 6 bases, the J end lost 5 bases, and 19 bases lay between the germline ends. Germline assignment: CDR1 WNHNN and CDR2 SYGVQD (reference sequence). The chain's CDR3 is CASRELPDAGYGYTF. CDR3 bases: TGCGCCAGCAGAGAACTCCCGGACGCGGGGTATGGCTACACCTTC.

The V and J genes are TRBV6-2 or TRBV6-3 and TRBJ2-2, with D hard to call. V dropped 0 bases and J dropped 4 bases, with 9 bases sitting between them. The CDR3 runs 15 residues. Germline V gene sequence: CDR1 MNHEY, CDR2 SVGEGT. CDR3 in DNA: TGTGCCAGCAGTTACTCGAACCAGATCACCGGGGAGCTGTTTTTT. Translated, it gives CASSYSNQITGELFF.

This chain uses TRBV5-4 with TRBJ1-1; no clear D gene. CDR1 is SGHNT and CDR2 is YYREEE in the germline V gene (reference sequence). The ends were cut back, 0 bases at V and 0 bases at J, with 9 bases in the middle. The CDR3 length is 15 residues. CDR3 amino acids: CASSLDLGVNTEAFF. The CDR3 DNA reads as TGTGCCAGCAGCTTGGATCTGGGCGTGAACACTGAAGCTTTCTTT. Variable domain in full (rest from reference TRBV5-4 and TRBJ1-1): ETGVTQSPTHLIKTRGQQVTLRCSSQSGHNTVSWYQQALGQGPQFIFQYYREEENGRGNFPPRFSGLQFPNYSSELNVNALELDDSALYLCASSLDLGVNTEAFFGQGTRLTVV.

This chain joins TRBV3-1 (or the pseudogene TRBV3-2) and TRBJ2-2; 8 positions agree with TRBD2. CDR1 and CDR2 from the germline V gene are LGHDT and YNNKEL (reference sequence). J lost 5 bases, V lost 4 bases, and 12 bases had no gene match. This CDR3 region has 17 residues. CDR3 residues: CASSPPSGGIRTGELFF. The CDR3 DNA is TGTGCCAGCAGCCCCCCATCGGGGGGGATAAGGACCGGGGAGCTGTTTTTT.

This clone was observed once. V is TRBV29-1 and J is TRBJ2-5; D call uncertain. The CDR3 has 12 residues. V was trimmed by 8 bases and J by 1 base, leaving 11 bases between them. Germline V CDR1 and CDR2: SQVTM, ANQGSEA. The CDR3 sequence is CSSWVIQETQYF. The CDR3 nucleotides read TGCAGCTCATGGGTCATCCAAGAGACCCAGTACTTC.

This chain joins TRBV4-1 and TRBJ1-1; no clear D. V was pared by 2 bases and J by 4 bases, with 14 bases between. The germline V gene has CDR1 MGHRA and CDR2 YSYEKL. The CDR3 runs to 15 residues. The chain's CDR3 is CASSQTGFSFTEAFF. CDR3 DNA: TGCGCCAGCAGCCAAACGGGTTTCTCTTTCACTGAAGCTTTCTTT.

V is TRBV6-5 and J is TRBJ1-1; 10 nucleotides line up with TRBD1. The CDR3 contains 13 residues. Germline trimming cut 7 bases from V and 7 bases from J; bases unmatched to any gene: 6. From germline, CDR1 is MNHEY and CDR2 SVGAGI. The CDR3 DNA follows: TGTGCCAGCATCGACAGGGGGCGGAATGAAGCTTTCTTT. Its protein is CASIDRGRNEAFF.